Following are 3 T cell receptor beta chains from one sample sequenced in a study of cytomegalovirus exposure and HLA in healthy donors. Libraries were prepared by immunoSEQ multiplex PCR; TCRdb keeps only in-frame clonotypes and omits some of them. In the table there are 200,000 to 300,000 clones, about 87% of which are singletons. The sample comprised PBMCs. Receptor source: a man younger than 35 in good health and CMV-seronegative.

CDR3 bases: TGTGCCAGCAGCTTCAGCGGCAATACGCAGTATTTT. It is translated as CASSFSGNTQYF. This chain uses TRBV7-2 with TRBJ2-3; the D gene is possibly TRBD2 (5 bases). Germline assignment: CDR1 SGHTA and CDR2 FQGNSA. The CDR3 is made up of 12 amino acids. With 3 bases removed from V and 7 bases from J, the gap between germline ends came to 8 bases.

The V call is TRBV7-6, the J call TRBJ2-7; TRBD1 agrees at 10 bases. Germline V gene sequence: CDR1 SGHVS, CDR2 FNYEAQ. This CDR3 is built from 16 residues. J lost 4 bases, V lost 1 base, and 7 bases had no gene match. CDR3 loop: CASSLGPGQGTYEQYF. The CDR3, as DNA: TGTGCCAGCAGCTTAGGGCCGGGACAGGGGACTTACGAGCAGTACTTC.

This clone appeared a single time. The chain carries TRBV9 and TRBJ2-7; D might be TRBD2 (6 bases). V dropped 0 bases and J dropped 2 bases, with 12 bases sitting between them. Germline V gives CDR1 SGDLS, CDR2 YYNGEE. The CDR3 contains 15 residues. CDR3 residues: CASSVGGTETYEQYF. As DNA, the CDR3 is TGTGCCAGCAGCGTAGGCGGGACGGAGACCTACGAGCAGTACTTC.